The 14 T cell receptor beta chains below come from one sample, sequenced in a study of blood T cell repertoires in COVID-19. Method: immunoSEQ multiplex PCR; TCRdb's copy keeps in-frame clones and lacks some. This sample has 250,000 to 400,000 clones; 75% to 90% occur once, and the top ten carry roughly 2.8%. Sequencing was carried out using peripheral blood. The receptors shown here come from a woman aged 25-40 years with COVID-19, enrolled during active disease.

The rearrangement uses TRBV11-2 and TRBJ2-7; 9 bases line up with TRBD1. The CDR3 sequence is 14 residues long. V shed 5 bases and J 5 bases; nucleotides not matched to a gene: 7. Germline V lookup: CDR1 SGHAT, CDR2 FQNNGV. The chain's CDR3 is CASSAGGQGNEQYF. CDR3 DNA sequence: TGTGCCAGCAGCGCCGGGGGACAGGGCAACGAGCAGTACTTC.

The rearrangement links TRBV28 to TRBJ2-2; D gene unclear. Between the trimmed V and J ends, which lost 6 bases and 5 bases, there was a span of 13 bases. Germline lookup yields CDR1 MDHEN and CDR2 SYDVKM. The CDR3 has 14 amino acids. Here the CDR3 reads CASSSSRGTGELFF. In DNA form, the CDR3 reads TGTGCCAGCAGCTCTAGTCGAGGAACCGGGGAGCTGTTTTTT.

The chain combines TRBV5-5 with TRBJ1-2; no definite D call. The CDR3 runs 12 residues. The V end lost 4 bases, the J end lost 8 bases, and 12 bases lay between the germline ends. CDR1 is SGHKS and CDR2 is YYEKEE in the germline V gene (reference sequence). The DNA for the CDR3 is TGTGCCAGCAGCCTAATAGTTGAGGGCTACACCTTC. Encoded protein: CASSLIVEGYTF.

The chain is built from TRBV11-2 and TRBJ2-7, with TRBD2 as a possible D gene (5 bases). This CDR3 is built from 15 residues. Germline CDR1 and CDR2: SGHAT and FQNNGV. V was trimmed by 0 bases and J by 0 bases, leaving 9 bases between them. CDR3 DNA sequence: TGTGCCAGCAGCTTAGAAACTAGAAGCTCCTACGAGCAGTACTTC. This sequence encodes CASSLETRSSYEQYF.

The rearrangement uses TRBV27 and TRBJ1-1; D uncertain. The CDR3 contains 13 residues. Per the germline V gene, CDR1 is MNHEY and CDR2 is SMNVEV (reference sequence). V gave up 6 bases and J gave up 3 bases, with 11 bases separating them. The CDR3 loop reads CASSLTGYTEAFF. CDR3 DNA sequence: TGTGCCAGCAGCCTAACGGGGTACACTGAAGCTTTCTTT.

The CDR3 nucleotides read TGTGCCAGCAGAAGACAGTTAGAAAAACTGTTTTTT. It encodes CASRRQLEKLFF. This chain connects TRBV6-5 to TRBJ1-4, with TRBD1 as a possible D gene (5 bases). The germline CDR1 and CDR2 sequences are MNHEY and SVGAGI. V lost 6 bases, J lost 8 bases, and 10 bases lay in between. The CDR3 length is 12 residues.

V is TRBV10-2 and J is TRBJ1-2; D gene uncertain. The germline V gene encodes CDR1 WSHSY and CDR2 SAAADI. This CDR3 is 11 amino acids long. Trimming removed 4 bases at V and 6 bases at J, with 6 bases between. The chain's CDR3 is CASSGQNGYTF. For the CDR3, the DNA is TGCGCCAGCAGTGGGCAGAATGGCTACACCTTC.

The chain is built from TRBV7-9 and TRBJ2-3; D is unresolved. With 0 bases removed from V and 4 bases from J, the gap between germline ends came to 8 bases. Looked up from germline, CDR1 is SEHNR and CDR2 is FQNEAQ (reference sequence). The CDR3 runs 14 residues. CDR3 loop: CASSLAVSADTQYF. The CDR3, as DNA: TGTGCCAGCAGCTTAGCGGTATCAGCAGATACGCAGTATTTT.

The CDR3 region is CSVVSSGSRATNEKLFF. The DNA of the CDR3 is TGCAGCGTTGTGAGCAGTGGAAGCAGGGCAACTAATGAAAAACTGTTTTTT. V gene TRBV29-1 combines with J gene TRBJ1-4, with a tentative D call TRBD1 (5 bases). The CDR3 has 17 amino acids. Per germline, CDR1 SQVTM and CDR2 ANQGSEA. The V end lost 4 bases, the J end lost 0 bases, and 18 bases lay between the germline ends.

This sequence joins TRBV5-6 and TRBJ2-1; no clear D gene. This CDR3 has 18 amino acids. Trimming shortened V by 0 bases and J by 2 bases, and 18 bases separated the two germline ends. Per germline, CDR1 SGHDT and CDR2 YYEEEE. Written as DNA, the CDR3 is TGTGCCAGCAGCTTGGTCTCAACCGGGTTTCAGCCCTACAATGAGCAGTTCTTC. It codes for CASSLVSTGFQPYNEQFF.

This clone was recorded only once. This chain uses TRBV30 with TRBJ1-5; 7 positions match TRBD1. Germline trimming cut 2 bases from V and 2 bases from J; bases unmatched to any gene: 3. The CDR3 is made up of 14 amino acids. Germline assignment: CDR1 GTSNPN and CDR2 SVGIG (reference sequence). CDR3 nucleotide sequence: TGTGCCTGGAGTCCTGACAGGGGCAATCAGCCCCAGCATTTT. Its translation: CAWSPDRGNQPQHF.

The gene calls are TRBV27 and TRBJ2-5; the D gene is possibly TRBD2 (5 bases). The germline gives CDR1 MNHEY, CDR2 SMNVEV (reference sequence). The CDR3 covers 13 residues. Trimming left V 1 base short and J 7 bases short, with 10 bases between. DNA of the CDR3: TGTGCCAGCAGTTTATACGAGGGATCGACCCAGTACTTC. This translates into CASSLYEGSTQYF.

Many counts were recorded for this clone. The chain joins TRBV28 to TRBJ2-7; D is ambiguous. Germline V lookup: CDR1 MDHEN, CDR2 SYDVKM. The V gene lost 6 bases and the J gene lost 0 bases, with 9 bases spanning the gap. The CDR3 spans 13 residues. The CDR3 region has the DNA TGTGCCAGCAGGCACCCGAGCTCCTACGAGCAGTACTTC. Amino acids: CASRHPSSYEQYF.

This clone has just a few counts. The V call is TRBV6-1, the J call TRBJ1-4, with D perhaps TRBD1 (5 bases). V shed 4 bases and J shed 0 bases, with 27 bases lying between them. The CDR3 totals 21 residues. Germline lookup yields CDR1 MNHNS and CDR2 SASEGT. The CDR3 DNA is TGTGCCAGCAGTGGAGCAATGGGCCATGGGGGGTTAAGGGCAACTAATGAAAAACTGTTTTTT. Its protein product is CASSGAMGHGGLRATNEKLFF.